Described below is a single TCR beta chain sequence and its context. The data were obtained in a study of blood T cell repertoires in COVID-19. As for the study in general: Some COVID-19 samples were acute and others convalescent; all came from the United States, Italy and Spain. T cells, B-cell-depleted T cells, or PBMCs provided the cDNA or gDNA that served as material.

Study processing details: Amplification from reference gene primers served as the basis for estimated nucleated cell counts. The assay was immunoSEQ multiplex PCR, and TCRdb's table has in-frame clones only and misses some. Clone size and the V and J calls come from that table; the DNA yielded D and trimming. This repertoire shows over 100,000 clones, 85% found once; its top ten account for roughly 10%. The germline V gene has CDR1 SGHVS and CDR2 FQNEAQ. The CDR3 is 13 amino acids. Trimming shortened V by 5 bases and J by 6 bases, and 14 bases separated the two germline ends. This sequence joins TRBV7-8 and TRBJ2-7, with D tentatively TRBD2 (6 bases). The TCR sequence derives from a man older than 75 with acute or convalescent COVID-19. The sequencing input was peripheral blood. The CDR3: CASSPRWDSEQYF. CDR3 DNA: TGTGCCAGCAGCCCTAGGTGGGACTCCGAGCAGTACTTC.